This T cell receptor beta chain was profiled in a study of cytomegalovirus exposure and HLA in healthy donors (dated by TCRdb to about 2017). Study-level background: A later analysis indicated that the 130 or so validation repertoires were generated on the platform also employed for the 720 or so repertoires of the first cohort. The study was designed to test whether signatures of past pathogen exposure could be identified by cataloging public T cell receptors. A separate validation cohort of about 110 different subjects was used in addition to the roughly 640-subject first cohort. To predict cytomegalovirus infection status, the study brought together high-throughput TCR immunosequencing, statistical association of individual TCRs with disease status, and machine learning. General findings and caveats noted by the study authors: In a later analysis, TCRs clustered in the first cohort were found to also tend to co-occur in the 130 or so validation repertoires, with 85% to 95% of cluster scores above 0. The authors suggested that the approach could potentially be extended to other disease states and immunological phenotypes. The study gave a list of about 150 TCR beta chains associated with cytomegalovirus. The classifier was reported to diagnose cytomegalovirus status with high specificity and sensitivity in both the original cohort and the validation cohort. In vitro tests confirmed that a few of the cytomegalovirus-associated TCR beta chains recognize cytomegalovirus antigens. The validation cohort had no HLA typing available for a later analysis, so co-occurrence within that cohort was assessed over all 110 or so repertoires. Across donors, most TCR sequences were observed very rarely, whereas some public TCRs were present in many individuals.

A remark on this clone: The antigen it binds to is not known. It has no much larger one-base neighbor in the sample; base qualities were not kept.

From V the trimming removes 3 bases and from J it removes 2 bases, while the gene matches leave 3 bases of the junction unaccounted for. For CDR1 and CDR2, the germline V gene lists SGDLS and YYNGEE. Including the terminal cysteine and phenylalanine, the CDR3 comprises 15 residues. The DNA shown is the 45-base CDR3, in frame from base 1. Libraries were built with the immunoSEQ multiplex PCR assay. Processing in the source paper ran as follows. To diagnose cytomegalovirus status from the catalog of TCR beta chain sequences, a statistical classification framework was built. As stored in TCRdb, this immuneACCESS dataset retains in-frame rearrangements with V and J assigned. A fraction of the clones does not appear; measured against another copy, unresolved V genes explain less than half of the discrepancy, and the remainder lacks a known reason. Clone size and the V and J calls come from that table; the DNA yielded D and trimming. This sample is represented by 100,000 to 120,000 clones; 95% of them were singletons. 0.67% of the sample lies in the top ten.

The donors belonged to the validation cohort of under 150 subjects, which was separate from the roughly 700-subject first cohort. The chain joins TRBV9 to TRBJ2-1; 9 central nucleotides agree with TRBD1. Sequenced sample: PBMCs. The receptor comes from a woman aged 18-30 years in good health and CMV-seronegative. The DNA sequence is TGTGCCAGCAGCGCCAACAGGGGGCCCTACAATGAGCAGTTCTTC. Its protein product is CASSANRGPYNEQFF.